This TCR beta chain stems from a study of long-term antiretroviral therapy in people with HIV. General observations from the study: Clonotypes expanded prior to ART showed repertoire dominance at all sampled time points.

Per the germline V gene, CDR1 is MRHNA and CDR2 is SNTAGT. This CDR3 is built from 14 residues. Between the trimmed V and J ends, which lost 2 bases and 1 base, there was a span of 5 bases. Only United States sites treated participants with HIV. This clone was counted only a few times. Its specificity is unknown. The authors ran the immunoSEQ assay, v3.0, at survey level. The method was immunoSEQ multiplex PCR; TCRdb's version includes in-frame clones alone and lacks a portion of them. The sample includes tens of thousands of clones, about 85% of them seen just once. Specimen: unsorted PBMCs, collected about 5 years after starting antiretroviral therapy. This clonotype was obtained from a man aged 40-50 years with HIV. J is TRBJ2-2 and V is TRBV6-4; maybe TRBD2 (5 bases). The CDR3 sequence: CASSDGGNTGELFF. CDR3 in DNA: TGTGCCAGCAGTGACGGAGGGAACACCGGGGAGCTGTTTTTT.